The present T cell receptor beta chain was sequenced within a study of blood T cell repertoires in COVID-19. Study details: Acute-phase and convalescent COVID-19 samples originated in the United States, Italy and Spain. Nucleic acid was either cDNA or gDNA, and it came from T cells, B-cell-depleted T cells, or PBMCs.

The CDR3 runs to 16 residues. With 2 bases clipped from V and 7 bases from J, the junction kept 6 bases outside the gene matches. CDR1 MGHRA and CDR2 YSYEKL come from the germline V gene. Per the authors' pipeline: Estimates of nucleated cell counts were drawn from the amplification of reference gene primers. This table comes from immunoSEQ multiplex PCR, and its TCRdb copy is limited to in-frame clones, with some not included. V and J calls and clone size are given by that table; D and trimming were obtained from the DNA. The sample lists about 380,000 clones; 85% were seen once. Input material: peripheral blood. This chain uses TRBV4-1 with TRBJ2-1; TRBD2 matches 12 bases. This sequence originates from a woman between 18 and 29 years old with acute or convalescent COVID-19. DNA for the CDR3: TGCGCCAGCAGCCAACCGCTAGCGGGAGGGGGTAATGAGCAGTTCTTC. It yields the protein CASSQPLAGGGNEQFF.